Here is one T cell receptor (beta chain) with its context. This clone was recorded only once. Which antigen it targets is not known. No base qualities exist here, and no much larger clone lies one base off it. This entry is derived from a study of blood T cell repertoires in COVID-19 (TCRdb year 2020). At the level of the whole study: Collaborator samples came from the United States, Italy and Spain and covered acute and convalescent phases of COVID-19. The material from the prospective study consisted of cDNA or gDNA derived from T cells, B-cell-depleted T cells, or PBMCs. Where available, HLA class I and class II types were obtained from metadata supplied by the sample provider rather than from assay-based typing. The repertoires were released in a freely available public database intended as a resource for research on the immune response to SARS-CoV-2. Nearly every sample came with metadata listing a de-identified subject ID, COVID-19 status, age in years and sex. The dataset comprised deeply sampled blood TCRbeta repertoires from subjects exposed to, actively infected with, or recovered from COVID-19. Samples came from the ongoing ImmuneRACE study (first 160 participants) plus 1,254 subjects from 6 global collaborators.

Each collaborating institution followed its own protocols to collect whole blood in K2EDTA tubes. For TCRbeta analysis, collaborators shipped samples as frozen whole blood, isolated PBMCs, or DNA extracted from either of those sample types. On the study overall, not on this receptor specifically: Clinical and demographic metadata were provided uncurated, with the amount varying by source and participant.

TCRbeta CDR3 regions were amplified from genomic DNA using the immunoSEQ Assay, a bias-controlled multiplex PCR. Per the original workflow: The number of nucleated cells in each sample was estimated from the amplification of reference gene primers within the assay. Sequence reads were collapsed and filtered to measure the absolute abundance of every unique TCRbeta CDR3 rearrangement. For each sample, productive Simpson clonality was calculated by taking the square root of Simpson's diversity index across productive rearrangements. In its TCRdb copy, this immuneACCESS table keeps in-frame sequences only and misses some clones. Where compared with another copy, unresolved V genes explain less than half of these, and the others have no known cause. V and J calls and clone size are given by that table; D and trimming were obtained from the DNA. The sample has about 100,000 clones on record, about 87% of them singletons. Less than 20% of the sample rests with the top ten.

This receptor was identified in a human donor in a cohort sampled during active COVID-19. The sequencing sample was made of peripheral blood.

The nucleotide sequence reads TGTGCCACCAGCAGAGATATAGCCGGATCACCCCTCCACTTT. This sequence encodes CATSRDIAGSPLHF. The sequence links TRBV15 to TRBJ1-6; no confident D gene assignment can be made. Via the germline V gene (reference sequence), CDR1 is LNHNV and CDR2 YYDKDF. V is pared back by 0 bases and J by 10 bases, with 10 bases lying between the germline termini. The CDR3 covers 14 residues, taking in both the cysteine and the phenylalanine. CDR3 DNA is the only sequence kept; it has 42 bases, read in frame from the first base.